This T cell receptor (beta chain) was retrieved from a study of blood T cell repertoires in COVID-19. Across the study: PBMCs, B-cell-depleted T cells, or T cells were the source of the cDNA or gDNA that made up the material.

This CDR3 has 14 amino acids. Germline V gene lookup returns CDR1 SGHAT and CDR2 FQNNGV. V was pared by 4 bases and J by 0 bases, with 9 bases between. This table comes from immunoSEQ multiplex PCR, and its TCRdb copy is limited to in-frame clones, with some not included. The sample has fewer than 500,000 clones, 70% to 85% seen once. The J gene is TRBJ1-2, the V gene TRBV11-2; D remains ambiguous. The TCR originated in a human donor with acute or convalescent COVID-19. The donor label of this sample is uncertain. The sample was peripheral blood. CDR3 region: CASSYRTANYGYTF. Written as DNA, the CDR3 is TGTGCCAGCAGCTACCGAACAGCTAACTATGGCTACACCTTC. Full variable domain (missing parts from reference TRBV11-2 and TRBJ1-2): EAGVAQSPRYKIIEKRQSVAFWCNPISGHATLYWYQQILGQGPKLLIQFQNNGVVDDSQLPKDRFSAERLKGVDSTLKIQPAKLEDSAVYLCASSYRTANYGYTFGSGTRLTVV.